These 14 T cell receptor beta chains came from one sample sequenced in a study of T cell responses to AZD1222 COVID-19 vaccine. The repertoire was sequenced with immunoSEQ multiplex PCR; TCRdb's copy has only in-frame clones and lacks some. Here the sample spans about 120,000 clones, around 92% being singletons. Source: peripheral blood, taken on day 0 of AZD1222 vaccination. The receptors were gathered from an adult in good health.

CDR3 region: CASSFQWNNYGYTF. The CDR3, as DNA: TGTGCCAGCAGTTTCCAATGGAACAACTATGGCTACACCTTC. The chain links TRBV27 to TRBJ1-2, with unresolved D. Between the trimmed V and J ends, which lost 3 bases and 2 bases, there was a span of 10 bases. CDR1 is MNHEY, CDR2 SMNVEV, per germline (reference sequence). The CDR3 is 14 amino acids.

The CDR3 spells CASSLSSDGYTF. For the CDR3, the DNA is TGCGCCAGCAGCCTTAGTTCAGATGGCTACACCTTC. This chain joins TRBV5-1 and TRBJ1-2; no reliable D call. The CDR3 is made up of 12 amino acids. CDR1 is SGHRS and CDR2 is YFSETQ in the germline V gene. V was clipped by 4 bases and J by 6 bases, with 10 bases between them.

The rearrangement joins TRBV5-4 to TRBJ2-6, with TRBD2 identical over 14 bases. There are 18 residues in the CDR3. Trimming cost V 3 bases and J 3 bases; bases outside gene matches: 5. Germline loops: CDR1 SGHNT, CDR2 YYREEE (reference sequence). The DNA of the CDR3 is TGTGCCAGCAGCTCACCGGGACTAGCGGGGGATGGGGCCAACGTCCTGACTTTC. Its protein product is CASSSPGLAGDGANVLTF.

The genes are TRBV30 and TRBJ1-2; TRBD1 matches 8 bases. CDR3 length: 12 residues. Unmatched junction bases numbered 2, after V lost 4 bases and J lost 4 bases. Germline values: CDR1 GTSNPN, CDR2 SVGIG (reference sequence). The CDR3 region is CAWTGGPYGYTF. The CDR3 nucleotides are TGTGCCTGGACAGGGGGCCCCTATGGCTACACCTTC.

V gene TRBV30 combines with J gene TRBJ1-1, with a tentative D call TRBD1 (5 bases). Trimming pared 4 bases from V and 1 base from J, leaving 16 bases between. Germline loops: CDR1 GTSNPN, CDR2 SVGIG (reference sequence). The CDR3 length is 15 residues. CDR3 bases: TGTGCCTGGACCCCTTGGGGACGGCCGAACACTGAAGCTTTCTTT. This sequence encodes CAWTPWGRPNTEAFF.

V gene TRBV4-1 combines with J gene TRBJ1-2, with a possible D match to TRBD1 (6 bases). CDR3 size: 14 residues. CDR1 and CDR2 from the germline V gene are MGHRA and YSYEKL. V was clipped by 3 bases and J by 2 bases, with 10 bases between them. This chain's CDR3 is CASSQADRNYGYTF. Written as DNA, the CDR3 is TGCGCCAGCAGCCAGGCTGACAGGAACTATGGCTACACCTTC.

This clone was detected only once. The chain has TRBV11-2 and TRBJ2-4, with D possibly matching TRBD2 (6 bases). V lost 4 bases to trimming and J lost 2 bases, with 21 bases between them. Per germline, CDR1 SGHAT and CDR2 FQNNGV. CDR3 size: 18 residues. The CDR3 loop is CASSSSSGGGRTKNIQYF. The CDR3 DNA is TGTGCCAGCAGCTCGTCTTCTGGTGGAGGGAGGACCAAAAACATTCAGTACTTC.

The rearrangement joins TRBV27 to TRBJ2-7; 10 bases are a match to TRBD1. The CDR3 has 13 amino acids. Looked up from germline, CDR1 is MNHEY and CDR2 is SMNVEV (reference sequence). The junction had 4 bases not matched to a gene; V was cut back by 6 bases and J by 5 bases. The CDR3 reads CASRRTGGDEQYF. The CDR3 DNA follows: TGTGCCAGCAGACGGACAGGGGGGGACGAGCAGTACTTC.

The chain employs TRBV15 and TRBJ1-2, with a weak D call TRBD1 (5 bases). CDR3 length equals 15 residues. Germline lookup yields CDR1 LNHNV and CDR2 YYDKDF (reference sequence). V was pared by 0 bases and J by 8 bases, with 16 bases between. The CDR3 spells CATSRDGRQGEGYTF. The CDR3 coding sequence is TGTGCCACCAGCAGAGATGGGCGCCAGGGTGAGGGCTACACCTTC.

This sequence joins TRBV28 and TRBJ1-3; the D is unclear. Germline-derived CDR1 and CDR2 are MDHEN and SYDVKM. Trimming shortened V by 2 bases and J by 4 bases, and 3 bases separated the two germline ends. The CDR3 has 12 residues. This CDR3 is CASSLLGNTIYF. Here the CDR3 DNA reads TGTGCCAGCAGTTTACTCGGAAACACCATATATTTT.

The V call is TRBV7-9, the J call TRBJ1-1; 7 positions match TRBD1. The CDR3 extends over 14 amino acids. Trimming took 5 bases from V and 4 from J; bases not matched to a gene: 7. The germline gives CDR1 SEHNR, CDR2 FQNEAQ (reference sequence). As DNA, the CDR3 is TGTGCCAGCAGCCAAAGATCAGGGGGCACTGAAGCTTTCTTT. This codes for CASSQRSGGTEAFF.

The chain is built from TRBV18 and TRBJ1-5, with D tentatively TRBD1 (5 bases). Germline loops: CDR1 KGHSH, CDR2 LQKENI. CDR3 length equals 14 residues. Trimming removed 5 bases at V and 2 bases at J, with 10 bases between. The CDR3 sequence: CASSRGAGNQPQHF. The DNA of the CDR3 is TGTGCCAGCTCAAGGGGCGCAGGCAATCAGCCCCAGCATTTT.

The CDR3 sequence is CASSGGTAINEKLFF. The CDR3 DNA reads as TGTGCCAGCAGCGGAGGGACAGCCATCAATGAAAAACTGTTTTTT. The genes are TRBV9 and TRBJ1-4; 7 positions agree with TRBD1. V trimming: 3 bases; J trimming: 5 bases; junction bases outside the gene matches: 7. Looked up from germline, CDR1 is SGDLS and CDR2 is YYNGEE. CDR3 length: 15 residues.

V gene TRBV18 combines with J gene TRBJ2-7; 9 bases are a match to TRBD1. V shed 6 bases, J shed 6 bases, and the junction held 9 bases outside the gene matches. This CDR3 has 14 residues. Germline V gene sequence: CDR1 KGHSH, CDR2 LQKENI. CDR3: CASSPGQGLSEQYF. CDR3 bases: TGTGCCAGCTCCCCGGGACAGGGTCTCTCCGAGCAGTACTTC.